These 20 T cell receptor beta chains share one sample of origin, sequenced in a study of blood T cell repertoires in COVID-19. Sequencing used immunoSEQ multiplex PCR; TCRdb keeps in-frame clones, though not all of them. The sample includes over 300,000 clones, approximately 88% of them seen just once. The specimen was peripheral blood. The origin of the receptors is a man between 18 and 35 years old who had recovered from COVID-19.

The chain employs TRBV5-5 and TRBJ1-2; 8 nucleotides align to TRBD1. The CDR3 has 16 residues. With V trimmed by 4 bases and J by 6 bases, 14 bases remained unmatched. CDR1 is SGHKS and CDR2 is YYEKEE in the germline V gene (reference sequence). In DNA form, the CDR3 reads TGTGCCAGCAGCCCGACACCTGGACAGGGTATGGATGGCTACACCTTC. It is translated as CASSPTPGQGMDGYTF.

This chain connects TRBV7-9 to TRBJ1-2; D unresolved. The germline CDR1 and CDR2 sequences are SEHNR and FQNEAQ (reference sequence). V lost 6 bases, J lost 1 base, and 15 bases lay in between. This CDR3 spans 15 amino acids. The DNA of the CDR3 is TGTGCCAGCAGGTCCGCGAGGGCCCATAACTATGGCTACACCTTC. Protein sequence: CASRSARAHNYGYTF. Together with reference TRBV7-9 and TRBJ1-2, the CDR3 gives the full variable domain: DTGVSQNPRHKITKRGQNVTFRCDPISEHNRLYWYRQTLGQGPEFLTYFQNEAQLEKSRLLSDRFSAERPKGSFSTLEIQRTEQGDSAMYLCASRSARAHNYGYTFGSGTRLTVV.

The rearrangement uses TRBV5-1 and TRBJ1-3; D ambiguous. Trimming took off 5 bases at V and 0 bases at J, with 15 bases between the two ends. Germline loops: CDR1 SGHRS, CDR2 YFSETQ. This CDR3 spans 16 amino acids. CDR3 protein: CASSRRPESSGNTIYF. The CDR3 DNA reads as TGCGCCAGCAGTCGGAGACCAGAGAGCTCTGGAAACACCATATATTTT.

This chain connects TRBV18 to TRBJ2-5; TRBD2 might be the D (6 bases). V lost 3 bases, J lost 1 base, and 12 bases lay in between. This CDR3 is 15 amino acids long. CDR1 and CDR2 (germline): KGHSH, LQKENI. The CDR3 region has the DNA TGTGCCAGCTCACCCCTCCGCGGGATCCAAGAGACCCAGTACTTC. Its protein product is CASSPLRGIQETQYF. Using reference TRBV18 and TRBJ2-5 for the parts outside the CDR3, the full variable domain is NAGVMQNPRHLVRRRGQEARLRCSPMKGHSHVYWYRQLPEEGLKFMVYLQKENIIDESGMPKERFSAEFPKEGPSILRIQQVVRGDSAAYFCASSPLRGIQETQYFGPGTRLLVL.

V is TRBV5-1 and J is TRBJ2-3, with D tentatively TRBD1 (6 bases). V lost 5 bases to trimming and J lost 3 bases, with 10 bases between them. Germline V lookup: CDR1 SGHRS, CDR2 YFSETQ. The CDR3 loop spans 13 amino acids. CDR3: CASSHRDTDTQYF. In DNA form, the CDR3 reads TGCGCCAGCAGTCACAGGGATACAGATACGCAGTATTTT.

The CDR3 region has the DNA TGTGCCAGCAGCTTAGAACTAAGCACAGATACGCAGTATTTT. It encodes CASSLELSTDTQYF. The chain carries TRBV11-3 and TRBJ2-3; D not resolved. CDR3 length: 14 residues. Trimming removed 0 bases at V and 0 bases at J, with 4 bases between. Germline values: CDR1 SGHNT, CDR2 YENEEA.

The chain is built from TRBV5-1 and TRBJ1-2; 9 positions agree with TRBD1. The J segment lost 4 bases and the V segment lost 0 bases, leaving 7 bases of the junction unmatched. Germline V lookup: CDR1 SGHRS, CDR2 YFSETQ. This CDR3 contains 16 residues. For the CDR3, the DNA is TGCGCCAGCAGCTTGGGGGGGACAGGGACTGGCTATGGCTACACCTTC. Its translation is CASSLGGTGTGYGYTF.

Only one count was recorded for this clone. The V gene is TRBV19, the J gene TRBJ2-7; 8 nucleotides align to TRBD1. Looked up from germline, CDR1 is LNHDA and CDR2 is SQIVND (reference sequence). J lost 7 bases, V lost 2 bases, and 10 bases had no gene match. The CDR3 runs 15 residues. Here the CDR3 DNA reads TGTGCCAGTAGTATAACCCGGACAGGGCCCCGGGAGCAGTACTTC. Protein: CASSITRTGPREQYF.

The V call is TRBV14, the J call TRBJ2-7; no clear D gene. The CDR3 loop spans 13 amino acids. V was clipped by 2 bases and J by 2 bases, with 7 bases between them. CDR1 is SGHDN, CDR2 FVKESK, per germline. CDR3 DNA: TGTGCCAGCAGCCAATTTCGTACCTACGAGCAGTACTTC. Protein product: CASSQFRTYEQYF.

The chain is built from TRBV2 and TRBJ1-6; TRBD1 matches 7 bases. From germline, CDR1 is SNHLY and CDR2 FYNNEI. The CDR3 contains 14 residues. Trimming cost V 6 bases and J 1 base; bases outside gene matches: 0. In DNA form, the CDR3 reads TGTGCCAGCAGGACAGGGTCCTATAATTCACCCCTCCACTTT. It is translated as CASRTGSYNSPLHF. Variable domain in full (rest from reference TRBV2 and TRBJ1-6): EPEVTQTPSHQVTQMGQEVILRCVPISNHLYFYWYRQILGQKVEFLVSFYNNEISEKSEIFDDQFSVERPDGSNFTLKIRSTKLEDSAMYFCASRTGSYNSPLHFGNGTRLTVT.

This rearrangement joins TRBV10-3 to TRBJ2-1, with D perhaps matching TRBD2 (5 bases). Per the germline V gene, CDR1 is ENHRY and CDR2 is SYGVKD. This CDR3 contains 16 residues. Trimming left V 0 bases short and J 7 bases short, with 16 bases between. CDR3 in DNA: TGTGCCATCAGTGAGTCCTTAGCGAAGGATAGAAATGAGCAGTTCTTC. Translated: CAISESLAKDRNEQFF.

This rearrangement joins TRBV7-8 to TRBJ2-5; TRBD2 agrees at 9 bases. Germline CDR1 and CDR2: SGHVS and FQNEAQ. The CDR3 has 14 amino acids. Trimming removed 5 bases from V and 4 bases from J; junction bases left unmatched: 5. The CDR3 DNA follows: TGTGCCAGCAGCCCCGGGACTAGCAGAGAGACCCAGTACTTC. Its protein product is CASSPGTSRETQYF.

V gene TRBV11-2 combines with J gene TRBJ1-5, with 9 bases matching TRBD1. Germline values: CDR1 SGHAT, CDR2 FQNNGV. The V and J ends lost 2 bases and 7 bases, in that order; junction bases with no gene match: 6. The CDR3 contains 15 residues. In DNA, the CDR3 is TGTGCCAGCAGCTTAACAGGGGGCGCTCGGCAGCCCCAGCATTTT. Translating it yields CASSLTGGARQPQHF.

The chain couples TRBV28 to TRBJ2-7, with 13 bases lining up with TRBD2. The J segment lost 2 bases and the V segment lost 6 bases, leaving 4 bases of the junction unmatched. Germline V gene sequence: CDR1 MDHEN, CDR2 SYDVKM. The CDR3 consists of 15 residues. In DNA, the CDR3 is TGTGCCAGCAGGCCAACTAGCGGGAGGGCCTACGAGCAGTACTTC. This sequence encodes CASRPTSGRAYEQYF.

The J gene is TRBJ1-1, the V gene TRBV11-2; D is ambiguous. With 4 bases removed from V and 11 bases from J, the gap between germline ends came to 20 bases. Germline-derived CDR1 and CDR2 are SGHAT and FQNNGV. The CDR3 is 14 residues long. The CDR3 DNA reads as TGTGCCAGCAGCTCCTCTAGCCCGGTCCTCGGGGCTTTCTTT. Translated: CASSSSSPVLGAFF.

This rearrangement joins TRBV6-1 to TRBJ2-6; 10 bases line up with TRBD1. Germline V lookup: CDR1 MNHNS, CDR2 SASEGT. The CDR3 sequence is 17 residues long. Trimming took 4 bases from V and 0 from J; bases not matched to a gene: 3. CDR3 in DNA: TGTGCCAGCAGTGGGGGACAGGGGATCTCTGGGGCCAACGTCCTGACTTTC. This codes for CASSGGQGISGANVLTF.

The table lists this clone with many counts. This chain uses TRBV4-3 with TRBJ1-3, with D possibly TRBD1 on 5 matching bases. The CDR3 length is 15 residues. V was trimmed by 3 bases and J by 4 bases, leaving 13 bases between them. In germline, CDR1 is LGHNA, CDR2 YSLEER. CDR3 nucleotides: TGCGCCAGCAGCCATTTATGGGGCCAAGGAAACACCATATATTTT. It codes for CASSHLWGQGNTIYF.

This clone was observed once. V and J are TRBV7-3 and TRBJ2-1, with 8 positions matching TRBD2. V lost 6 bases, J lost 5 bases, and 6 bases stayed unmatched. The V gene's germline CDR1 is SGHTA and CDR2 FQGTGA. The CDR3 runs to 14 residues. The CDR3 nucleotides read TGTGCCAGCAGTGACGGGGGGGCTCACAATGAGCAGTTCTTC. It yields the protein CASSDGGAHNEQFF.

The CDR3 DNA follows: TGTGCCAGCAGTTACGAGGTCAGCTCCTATAATTCACCCCTCCACTTT. The encoded protein is CASSYEVSSYNSPLHF. V is TRBV6-5 and J is TRBJ1-6; D gene uncertain. CDR3 length equals 16 residues. V was clipped by 2 bases and J by 0 bases, with 8 bases between them. The germline CDR1 and CDR2 sequences are MNHEY and SVGAGI.

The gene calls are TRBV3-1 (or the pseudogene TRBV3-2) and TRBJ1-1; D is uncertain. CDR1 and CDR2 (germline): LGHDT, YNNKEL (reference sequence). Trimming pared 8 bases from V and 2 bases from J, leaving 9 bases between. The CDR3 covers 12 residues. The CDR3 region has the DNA TGTGCCAGCGCGAAATCCAACACTGAAGCTTTCTTT. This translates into CASAKSNTEAFF.